The clone carrying this TCR beta chain is deemed medium-sized. Antigen unknown. The library came from three nested PCR rounds adapted from ARM-PCR protocols. TCRdb re-called the multiplex PCR reads with MiXCR, one entry per CDR3 protein. This sample has fewer than 55,000 distinct CDR3 sequences, with 60% to 65% found just once. No cell sorting was done before RNA was extracted from the tissue. This non-tumor lung sample came from over 3 cm beyond the tumor edge. The entry originates in a study of tumor and adjacent non-tumor tissue in lung cancer. For the study at large: Histology: 12 adenocarcinoma, a couple of squamous cell carcinoma, 1 small cell lung cancer.

The V gene's germline CDR1 is WSHSY and CDR2 SAAADI. V was pared by 8 bases and J by 4 bases, with 12 bases between. CDR3 length: 13 residues. Study-level findings and limits: Tumor repertoires had a smaller top 100 clone share than normal lung.

Specimen: distant non-tumor lung tissue. This chain connects TRBV10-2 to TRBJ2-1; perhaps TRBD2 as D (5 bases). This sequence was found in a woman between 40 and 50 years old with non-small cell lung cancer. The CDR3 coding sequence is TGCGCCAGCCGCTCTGGACTGTACAATGAGCAGTTCTTC. Protein product: CASRSGLYNEQFF.